The present T cell receptor beta chain was sequenced within a study of cytomegalovirus exposure and HLA in healthy donors. Primers for the PCR totalled 60 Vbeta and 13 Jbeta. Sequencing used immunoSEQ multiplex PCR; TCRdb keeps in-frame clones, though not all of them. Among 150,000 to 200,000 clones listed, nearly 80% were seen once. Details on this clone: Its specificity is unknown.

The study's findings and limits: A later analysis, which compared TCR beta chains of equal frequency, found the HLA-associated ones more clonally expanded.

Likely unrecorded immune exposures existed in these nominally healthy donors. The clonotype was recovered from a woman under 40 in good health and CMV-seropositive. The sequencing sample was made of PBMCs.

The CDR3 nucleotides read TGTGCCAGCAGCTCAACGGGACAGGGCAATCAGCCCCAGCATTTT. It yields the protein CASSSTGQGNQPQHF. The rearrangement uses TRBV7-3 and TRBJ1-5; 8 bases align to TRBD1. Germline values: CDR1 SGHTA, CDR2 FQGTGA. The CDR3 runs 15 residues. V lost 4 bases, J lost 2 bases, and 4 bases stayed unmatched.